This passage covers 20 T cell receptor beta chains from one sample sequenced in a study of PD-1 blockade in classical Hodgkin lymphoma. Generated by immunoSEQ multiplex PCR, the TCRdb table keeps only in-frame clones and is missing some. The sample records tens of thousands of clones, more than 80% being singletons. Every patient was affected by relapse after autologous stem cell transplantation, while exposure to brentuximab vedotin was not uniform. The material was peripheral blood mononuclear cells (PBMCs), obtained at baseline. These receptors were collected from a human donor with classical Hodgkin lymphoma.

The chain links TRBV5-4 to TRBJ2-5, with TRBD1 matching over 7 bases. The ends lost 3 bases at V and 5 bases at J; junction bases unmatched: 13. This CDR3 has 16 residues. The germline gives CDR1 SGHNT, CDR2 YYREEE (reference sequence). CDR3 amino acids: CASSSPDRPKVETQYF. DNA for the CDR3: TGTGCCAGCAGCTCCCCGGACAGGCCCAAGGTGGAGACCCAGTACTTC.

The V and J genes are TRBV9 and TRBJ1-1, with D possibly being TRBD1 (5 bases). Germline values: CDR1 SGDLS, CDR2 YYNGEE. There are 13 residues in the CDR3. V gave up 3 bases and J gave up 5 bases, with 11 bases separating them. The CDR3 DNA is TGTGCCAGCAGCGCCGGGGGTGGAACTGAAGCTTTCTTT. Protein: CASSAGGGTEAFF.

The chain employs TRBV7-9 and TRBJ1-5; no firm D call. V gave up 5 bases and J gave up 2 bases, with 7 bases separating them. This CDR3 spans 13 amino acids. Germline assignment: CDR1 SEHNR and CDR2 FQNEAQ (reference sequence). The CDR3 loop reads CASSPSGNQPQHF. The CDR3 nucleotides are TGTGCCAGCAGCCCCTCTGGCAATCAGCCCCAGCATTTT.

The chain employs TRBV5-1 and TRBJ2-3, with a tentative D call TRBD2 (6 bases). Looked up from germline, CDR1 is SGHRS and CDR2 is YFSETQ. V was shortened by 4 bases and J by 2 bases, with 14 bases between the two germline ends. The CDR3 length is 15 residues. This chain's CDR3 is CASSQGLLNTDTQYF. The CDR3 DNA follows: TGCGCCAGCAGCCAGGGACTCCTGAACACAGATACGCAGTATTTT. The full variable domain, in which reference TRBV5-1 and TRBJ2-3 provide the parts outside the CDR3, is KAGVTQTPRYLIKTRGQQVTLSCSPISGHRSVSWYQQTPGQGLQFLFEYFSETQRNKGNFPGRFSGRQFSNSRSEMNVSTLELGDSALYLCASSQGLLNTDTQYFGPGTRLTVL.

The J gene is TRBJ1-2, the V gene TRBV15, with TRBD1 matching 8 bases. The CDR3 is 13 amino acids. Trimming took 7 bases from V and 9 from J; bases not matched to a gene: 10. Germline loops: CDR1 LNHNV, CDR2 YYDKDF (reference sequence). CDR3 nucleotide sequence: TGTGCCACCAACACAATACAGGGGGGAAGCTACACCTTC. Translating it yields CATNTIQGGSYTF.

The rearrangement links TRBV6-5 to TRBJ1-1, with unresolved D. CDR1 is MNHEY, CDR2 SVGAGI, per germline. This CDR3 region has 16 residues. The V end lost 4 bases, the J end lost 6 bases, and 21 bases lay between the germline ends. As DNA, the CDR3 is TGTGCCAGCAGTTCCCCCGACCTGAGAGCGCCAGCTGAAGCTTTCTTT. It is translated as CASSSPDLRAPAEAFF.

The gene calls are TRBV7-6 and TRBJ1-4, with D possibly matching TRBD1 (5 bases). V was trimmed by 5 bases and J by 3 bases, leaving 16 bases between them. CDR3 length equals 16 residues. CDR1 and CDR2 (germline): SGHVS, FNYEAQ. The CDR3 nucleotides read TGTGCCAGCAGCGAATTCCCGGGACGGCCTAATGAAAAACTGTTTTTT. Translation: CASSEFPGRPNEKLFF.

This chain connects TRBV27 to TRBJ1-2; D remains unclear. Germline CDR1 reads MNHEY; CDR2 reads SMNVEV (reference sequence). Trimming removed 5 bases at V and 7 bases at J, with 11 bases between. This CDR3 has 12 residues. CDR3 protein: CASSPRGGGYTF. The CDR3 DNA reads TGTGCCAGCAGTCCTCGGGGAGGTGGCTACACCTTC.

CDR3 bases: TGCGCCAGCAGCTTCTCCCAGGCACTTAACTATGGCTACACCTTC. Its translation is CASSFSQALNYGYTF. This rearrangement joins TRBV5-1 to TRBJ1-2; no clear D. Per germline, CDR1 SGHRS and CDR2 YFSETQ. V was trimmed by 2 bases and J by 1 base, leaving 12 bases between them. The CDR3 extends over 15 amino acids. Supplemented by reference TRBV5-1 and TRBJ1-2, the full variable domain reads KAGVTQTPRYLIKTRGQQVTLSCSPISGHRSVSWYQQTPGQGLQFLFEYFSETQRNKGNFPGRFSGRQFSNSRSEMNVSTLELGDSALYLCASSFSQALNYGYTFGSGTRLTVV.

The CDR3 region has the DNA TGTGCCAGCAGCTCGGTCCCGGGACAGGGGGTCGCGCAGTACTTC. This sequence encodes CASSSVPGQGVAQYF. This chain connects TRBV5-6 to TRBJ2-7; 11 bases align to TRBD1. With 3 bases clipped from V and 9 bases from J, the junction kept 11 bases outside the gene matches. Germline V lookup: CDR1 SGHDT, CDR2 YYEEEE. The CDR3 length is 15 residues.

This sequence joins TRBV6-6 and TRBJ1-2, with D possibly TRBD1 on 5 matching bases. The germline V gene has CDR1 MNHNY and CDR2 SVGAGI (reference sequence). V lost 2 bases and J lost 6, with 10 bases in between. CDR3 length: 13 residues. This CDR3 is CASSYDRVNGYTF. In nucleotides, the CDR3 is TGTGCCAGCAGTTACGACAGAGTTAATGGCTACACCTTC.

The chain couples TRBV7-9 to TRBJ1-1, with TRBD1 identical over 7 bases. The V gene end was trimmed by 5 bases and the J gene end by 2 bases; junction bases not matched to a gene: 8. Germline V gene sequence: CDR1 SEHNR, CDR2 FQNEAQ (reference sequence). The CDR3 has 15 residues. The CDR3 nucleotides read TGTGCCAGCAGCACAAACAGGGGAAGCAACACTGAAGCTTTCTTT. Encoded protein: CASSTNRGSNTEAFF.

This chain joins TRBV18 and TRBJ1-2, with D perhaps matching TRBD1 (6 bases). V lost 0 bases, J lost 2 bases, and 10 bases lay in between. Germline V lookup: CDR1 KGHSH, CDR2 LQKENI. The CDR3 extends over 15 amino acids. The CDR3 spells CASSPPGTTNYGYTF. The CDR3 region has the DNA TGTGCCAGCTCACCACCCGGGACAACAAACTATGGCTACACCTTC. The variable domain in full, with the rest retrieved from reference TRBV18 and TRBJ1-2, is NAGVMQNPRHLVRRRGQEARLRCSPMKGHSHVYWYRQLPEEGLKFMVYLQKENIIDESGMPKERFSAEFPKEGPSILRIQQVVRGDSAAYFCASSPPGTTNYGYTFGSGTRLTVV.

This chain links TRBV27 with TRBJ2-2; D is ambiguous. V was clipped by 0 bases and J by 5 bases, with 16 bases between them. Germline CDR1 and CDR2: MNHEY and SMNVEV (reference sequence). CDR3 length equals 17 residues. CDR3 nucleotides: TGTGCCAGCAGTTTATCGTATCTGACTCTACCTACCGGGGAGCTGTTTTTT. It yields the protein CASSLSYLTLPTGELFF.

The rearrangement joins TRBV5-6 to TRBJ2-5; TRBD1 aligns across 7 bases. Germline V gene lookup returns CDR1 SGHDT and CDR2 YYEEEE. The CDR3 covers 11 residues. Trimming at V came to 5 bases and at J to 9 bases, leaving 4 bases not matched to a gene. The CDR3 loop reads CASRRQGPQYF. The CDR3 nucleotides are TGTGCCAGCAGACGACAGGGTCCCCAGTACTTC. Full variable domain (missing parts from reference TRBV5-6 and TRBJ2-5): DAGVTQSPTHLIKTRGQQVTLRCSPKSGHDTVSWYQQALGQGPQFIFQYYEEEERQRGNFPDRFSGHQFPNYSSELNVNALLLGDSALYLCASRRQGPQYFGPGTRLLVL.

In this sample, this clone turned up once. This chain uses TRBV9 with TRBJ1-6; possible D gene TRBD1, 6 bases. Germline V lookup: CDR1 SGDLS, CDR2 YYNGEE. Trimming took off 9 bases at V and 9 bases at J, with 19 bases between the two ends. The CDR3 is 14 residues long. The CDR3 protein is CATTPRGEPSPLHF. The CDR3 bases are TGTGCCACCACCCCTAGGGGGGAACCTTCACCCCTCCACTTT.

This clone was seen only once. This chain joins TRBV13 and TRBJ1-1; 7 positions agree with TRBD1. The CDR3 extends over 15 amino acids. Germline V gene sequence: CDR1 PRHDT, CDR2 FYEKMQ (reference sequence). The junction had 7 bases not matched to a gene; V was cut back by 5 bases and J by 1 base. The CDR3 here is CASSTNPGGNTEAFF. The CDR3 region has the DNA TGTGCCAGCAGCACAAATCCAGGGGGGAACACTGAAGCTTTCTTT.

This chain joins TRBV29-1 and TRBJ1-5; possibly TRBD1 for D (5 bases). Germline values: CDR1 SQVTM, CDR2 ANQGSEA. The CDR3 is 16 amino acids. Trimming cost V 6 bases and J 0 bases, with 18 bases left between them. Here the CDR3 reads CSVMTGGDYSNQPQHF. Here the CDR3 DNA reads TGCAGCGTCATGACGGGGGGGGATTATAGCAATCAGCCCCAGCATTTT.

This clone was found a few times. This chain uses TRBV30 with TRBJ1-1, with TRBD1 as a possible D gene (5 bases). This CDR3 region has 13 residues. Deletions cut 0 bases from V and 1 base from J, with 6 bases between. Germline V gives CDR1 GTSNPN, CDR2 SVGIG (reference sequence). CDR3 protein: CAWSVDRNTEAFF. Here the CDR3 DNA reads TGTGCCTGGAGTGTCGACAGGAACACTGAAGCTTTCTTT.

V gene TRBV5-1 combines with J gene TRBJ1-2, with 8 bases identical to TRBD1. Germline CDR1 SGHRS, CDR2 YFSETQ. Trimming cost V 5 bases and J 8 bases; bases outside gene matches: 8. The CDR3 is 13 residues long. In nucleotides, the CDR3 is TGCGCCAGCAGTTCAACAGGGGGGGAAGGCTACACCTTC. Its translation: CASSSTGGEGYTF.